Presented here are 15 T cell receptor beta chains from one specimen sequenced in a study of human T cells and chemical hapten exposure. Indicated time point: patch test 2, 6 weeks after DPC sensitization. Indicated treatment: therapeutic diphenylcyclopropenone sensitization with weekly scalp DPC. In TCRdb, the RACE reads were re-called with MiXCR into one record per CDR3 protein. The sample comprises tens of thousands of distinct CDR3 sequences, 10% of which are singletons, and 2.5% rests with the top ten. This material consisted of whole blood, taken in connection with sensitization to the hapten diphenylcyclopropenone (DPC). The receptor set was obtained from a woman in her 30s with alopecia areata. Some clones in this sample may be carry-over from other donors' samples.

This clonotype came up many times. This chain connects TRBV28 to TRBJ1-6; TRBD1 is a possible D gene (6 bases). The CDR3 runs 14 residues. The germline V gene encodes CDR1 MDHEN and CDR2 SYDVKM. Trimming removed 5 bases from V and 7 bases from J, with 12 bases in between. The CDR3 is CASSTGFGNSPLHF. CDR3 bases: TGTGCCAGCAGTACAGGGTTCGGAAATTCACCCCTCCACTTT.

There are many counts of this clonotype. J is TRBJ1-2 and V is TRBV6-6; weak D call: TRBD1 (5 bases). V was cut by 8 bases and J by 2 bases, with 15 bases left in between. Looked up from germline, CDR1 is MNHNY and CDR2 is SVGAGI (reference sequence). The CDR3 has 14 amino acids. The CDR3 reads CASCRDGGNYGYTF. CDR3 bases: TGTGCCAGCTGCCGGGACGGAGGAAACTATGGCTACACCTTC.

This clonotype was counted ten times or more. At one of its ends the junction is not consistent with the germline gene, which may arise from a read error. This sequence joins TRBV12-3 or TRBV12-4 and TRBJ1-5; D is perhaps TRBD1 (6 bases). The CDR3 runs to 14 residues. CDR3: CASSPGVSYQPQHF. DNA of the CDR3: TGTGCCAGCTCCCCAGGGGTTAGCTATCAGCCCCAGCATTTT.

The chain employs TRBV20-1 and TRBJ1-2, with TRBD1 matching 7 bases. The CDR3 spans 14 residues. Germline CDR1 reads DFQATT; CDR2 reads SNEGSKA (reference sequence). V shed 3 bases, J shed 2 bases, and the junction held 6 bases outside the gene matches. The CDR3 protein is CSASQGEGNYGYTF. The CDR3 DNA reads as TGCAGTGCTAGTCAGGGGGAGGGGAACTATGGCTACACCTTC.

This clonotype has at least ten counts. V is TRBV12-3 or TRBV12-4 and J is TRBJ2-2, with 9 bases matching TRBD2. The CDR3 consists of 16 residues. J gave up 4 bases and V 1 base, and 4 bases lay outside the gene matches. In nucleotides, the CDR3 is TGTGCCAGCAGTTTAGTGCTAGCGGGGAGCACCGGGGAGCTGTTTTTT. It encodes CASSLVLAGSTGELFF.

This clonotype was seen more than once but under ten times. The chain joins TRBV19 to TRBJ2-5, with D tentatively TRBD2 (5 bases). CDR3 length: 13 residues. The germline V and J ends were trimmed by 4 bases and 4 bases, with 10 bases remaining between them. Looked up from germline, CDR1 is LNHDA and CDR2 is SQIVND (reference sequence). This CDR3 reads CASSTMAGETQYF. Written as DNA, the CDR3 is TGTGCCAGTAGTACCATGGCGGGAGAGACCCAGTACTTC. The full variable domain, completed using reference TRBV19 and TRBJ2-5, is DGGITQSPKYLFRKEGQNVTLSCEQNLNHDAMYWYRQDPGQGLRLIYYSQIVNDFQKGDIAEGYSVSREKKESFPLTVTSAQKNPTAFYLCASSTMAGETQYFGPGTRLLVL.

This clonotype was picked up a small number of times. The chain employs TRBV6-1 and TRBJ1-1; 12 bases match TRBD1. V was pared by 4 bases and J by 5 bases, with 8 bases of the junction left unmatched. Germline V gives CDR1 MNHNS, CDR2 SASEGT. CDR3 length: 16 amino acids. For the CDR3, the DNA is TGTGCCAGCAGTGCCATGGGACAGGGGGCCTTTACTGAAGCTTTCTTT. This codes for CASSAMGQGAFTEAFF.

In this sample, this clonotype turned up a few times. The V gene is TRBV12-3 or TRBV12-4, the J gene TRBJ2-1; the D gene is possibly TRBD1 (6 bases). The CDR3 length is 15 residues. With 4 bases removed from V and 8 bases from J, the gap between germline ends came to 18 bases. The CDR3 here is CASSSQGGSYDEQFF. CDR3 sequence (DNA): TGTGCCAGCAGTTCCCAAGGGGGTTCGTACGATGAGCAGTTCTTC.

The chain combines TRBV28 with TRBJ2-7, with 10 bases lining up with TRBD1. V lost 3 bases to trimming and J lost 9 bases; unmatched junction nucleotides: 14. The germline V gene has CDR1 MDHEN and CDR2 SYDVKM. CDR3 length: 16 amino acids. As DNA, the CDR3 is TGTGCCAGCAGTTTGCCGGGACAGGGGACCCATCTCGCGCAGTACTTC. It is translated as CASSLPGQGTHLAQYF. Combining the CDR3 with reference TRBV28 and TRBJ2-7 gives the whole variable domain DVKVTQSSRYLVKRTGEKVFLECVQDMDHENMFWYRQDPGLGLRLIYFSYDVKMKEKGDIPEGYSVSREKKERFSLILESASTNQTSMYLCASSLPGQGTHLAQYFGPGTRLTVT.

This clonotype was observed a handful of times. The chain links TRBV7-9 to TRBJ1-2; 9 nucleotides match TRBD1. The CDR3 sequence is 15 residues long. V dropped 6 bases and J dropped 8; count of bases not matched to a gene: 13. CDR1 and CDR2 from the germline V gene are SEHNR and FQNEAQ (reference sequence). CDR3 in DNA: TGTGCCAGCAGTTCCTGGGACAGGGAAATAGGCGGCTACACCTTC. Protein sequence: CASSSWDREIGGYTF.

Only a few counts were recorded for this clonotype. V and J are TRBV4-1 and TRBJ2-3; TRBD2 agrees at 8 bases. Germline CDR1 and CDR2: MGHRA and YSYEKL. J was trimmed by 5 bases and V by 4 bases; bases with no gene match: 2. The CDR3 loop spans 13 amino acids. The CDR3 protein is CASSPAGVDTQYF. Here the CDR3 DNA reads TGCGCCAGCAGCCCAGCGGGGGTAGATACGCAGTATTTT.

The V and J genes are TRBV2 and TRBJ2-3; D is unresolved. From germline, CDR1 is SNHLY and CDR2 FYNNEI. The CDR3 is made up of 14 amino acids. Trimming removed 2 bases at V and 4 bases at J, with 10 bases between. CDR3 residues: CASSELYRSDTQYF. The CDR3 DNA is TGTGCCAGCAGTGAACTCTACCGATCAGATACGCAGTATTTT.

As DNA, the CDR3 is TGTGCCAGCAGTCCTCCAGATACGCAGTATTTT. This translates into CASSPPDTQYF. This chain connects TRBV28 to TRBJ2-3, with unresolved D. V was clipped by 5 bases and J by 4 bases, with 4 bases between them. This CDR3 comprises 11 residues. Germline V CDR1 and CDR2: MDHEN, SYDVKM.

This clonotype has a count of ten or more. V is TRBV12-3 or TRBV12-4 and J is TRBJ1-5; D not resolved. CDR3 size: 15 residues. The V and J ends lost 2 bases and 2 bases respectively, with 10 bases between them. CDR3 nucleotides: TGTGCCAGCAGTTTATTGGGGATAGGCAATCAGCCCCAGCATTTT. It codes for CASSLLGIGNQPQHF.

At least ten counts were recorded for this clonotype. The chain uses TRBV7-3 and TRBJ2-3; D may be TRBD1 or TRBD2 (5 bases each). CDR1 and CDR2 from the germline V gene are SGHTA and FQGTGA. V was cut by 1 base and J by 5 bases, with 7 bases left in between. CDR3 length: 13 residues. DNA for the CDR3: TGTGCCAGCAGCTTAATGGGGGAAGATACGCAGTATTTT. Its translation: CASSLMGEDTQYF.